A selection of T cell receptor beta chains follows, all from one sample in a study of cytomegalovirus exposure and HLA in healthy donors. TCRdb keeps only in-frame clones here, not all; method: immunoSEQ multiplex PCR. The repertoire holds about 140,000 clones, 70% to 85% seen once, with roughly 27% in the top ten. Specimen: PBMCs. Receptors originate from a man aged 25-40 years in good health and CMV-seropositive. Both conserved end residues are part of each CDR3. The D gene is left open where the match is weak. Clone size is shown for a subset of rows, as once, few, many or a class of expanded clone.

>17|TRBJ2-7|NA|TRBV11-2|TRBD2
TGTGCCAGCAGCCCCAGATTGCTAGCGGGGGGCTTCTACGAGCAGTACTTC
CASSPRLLAGGFYEQYF
>13|TRBJ2-1|NA|TRBV6-5|NA
TGTGCCAGCGCGTTCAATTCCTACAATGAGCAGTTCTTC
CASAFNSYNEQFF
>16|TRBJ2-2|NA|TRBV6-1|NA
TGTGCCAGCAGTGAAGGGAAGGGGGTTCCTACCGGGGAGCTGTTTTTT
CASSEGKGVPTGELFF
>13|TRBJ1-3|NA|TRBV19|NA
TGTGCCACCCTACAGGAATCTGGAAACACCATATATTTT
CATLQESGNTIYF
>15|TRBJ1-2|NA|TRBV18|NA
TGTGCCAGCTCACCACTAGCCCAGGGCACCTATGGCTACACCTTC
CASSPLAQGTYGYTF
>13|TRBJ1-1|few|TRBV2|TRBD1
TGTGCCAGCAGCGGACAGGGGAACACTGAAGCTTTCTTT
CASSGQGNTEAFF
>14|TRBJ1-2|NA|TRBV2|TRBD1
TGTGCCAGCAGTGGACAGGGCGGTAACTATGGCTACACCTTC
CASSGQGGNYGYTF
>16|TRBJ2-2|NA|TRBV12-5|NA
TGTGCTAGTGGTCCTCCCTCTTCCCGGGACACCGGGGAGCTGTTTTTT
CASGPPSSRDTGELFF
>14|TRBJ2-3|NA|TRBV30|TRBD2
TGTGCCTGGAGAACTAGCGGGACCACAGATACGCAGTATTTT
CAWRTSGTTDTQYF
>15|TRBJ1-5|NA|TRBV7-2|NA
TGTGCCAGCAGCCAGGGCGGGGTAGGCAATCAGCCCCAGCATTTT
CASSQGGVGNQPQHF
>15|TRBJ1-2|once|TRBV5-1|NA
TGCGCCAGCAGCCCCCCGGGAGGGTTACGCCATGGCTACACCTTC
CASSPPGGLRHGYTF
>13|TRBJ1-2|NA|TRBV7-9|TRBD1
TGTGCCAGCAGCTTGGACAGGGAAGATGGCTACACCTTC
CASSLDREDGYTF
>17|TRBJ1-1|NA|TRBV7-2|TRBD1
TGTGCCAGCAGCTTCCCCAGGGGGCTCTGGTTGAACACTGAAGCTTTCTTT
CASSFPRGLWLNTEAFF
>12|TRBJ1-2|NA|TRBV5-1|NA
TGCGCCAGCAGCCCCAACAGGGATGGCTACACCTTC
CASSPNRDGYTF
>15|TRBJ1-1|NA|TRBV7-8|NA
TGTGCCAGCAGCTTAGAGTCCAGGGCCAAGGCTGAAGCTTTCTTT
CASSLESRAKAEAFF
>13|TRBJ2-3|NA|TRBV29-1|TRBD1
TGCAGCGTTGAAAGAGACAGGGGAGATACGCAGTATTTT
CSVERDRGDTQYF
>15|TRBJ2-3|once|TRBV9|NA
TGTGCCAGCAGCGTAGGAGGAACCTACACAGATACGCAGTATTTT
CASSVGGTYTDTQYF
>14|TRBJ1-2|NA|TRBV5-1|NA
TGCGCCAGCAGCCTTAGCGGGACTTCGGGTGGCTACACCTTC
CASSLSGTSGGYTF
>15|TRBJ2-3|NA|TRBV5-8|TRBD1
TGTGCCAGCAGCTACTACAGGGGCCGCACAGATACGCAGTATTTT
CASSYYRGRTDTQYF
>16|TRBJ2-3|NA|TRBV5-6|NA
TGTGCCAGCAGCTTGGCCCTTTCTTCTTTCACAGATACGCAGTATTTT
CASSLALSSFTDTQYF
>17|TRBJ1-4|NA|TRBV7-2|NA
TGTGCCAGCAGCCAGTCCGCCAAGCCGACCCAGGGTGGAAAACTGTTTTTT
CASSQSAKPTQGGKLFF
>16|TRBJ2-3|NA|TRBV4-1|NA
TGCGCCAGCAGCCAAGAGGGGCCGGAGTTCACAGATACGCAGTATTTT
CASSQEGPEFTDTQYF
>14|TRBJ1-2|NA|TRBV15|NA
TGTGCCACCAGCAGAGAGGAAGCGGGGAGGGGCTACACCTTC
CATSREEAGRGYTF
>12|TRBJ1-5|NA|TRBV7-3|NA
TGTGCCAGCAGCGGGGGGTTGGAGCCCCAGCATTTT
CASSGGLEPQHF
>15|TRBJ2-1|NA|TRBV6-5|TRBD2
TGTGCCAGCAGCCAGACTAGCGGGAGGGTAAATGAGCAGTTCTTC
CASSQTSGRVNEQFF
>13|TRBJ2-5|NA|TRBV29-1|TRBD2
TGCAGCGGCCGACTAGCGCAGAGGGAGACCCAGTACTTC
CSGRLAQRETQYF
>12|TRBJ1-1|NA|TRBV6-5|TRBD1
TGTGCCAGCGGTGACAGGGGCACTGAAGCTTTCTTT
CASGDRGTEAFF
>16|TRBJ1-2|NA|TRBV4-1|TRBD1
TGCGCCAGCAGCCATCCACAAGGGGGCAACCACTATGGCTACACCTTC
CASSHPQGGNHYGYTF
>17|TRBJ2-3|NA|TRBV7-8|TRBD2
TGTGCCAGCAGGCCTAGACTAGCGGGAGAAGGCGCAGATACGCAGTATTTT
CASRPRLAGEGADTQYF
>14|TRBJ2-7|NA|TRBV7-2|NA
TGTGCCAGCAGCCCGAGACTGATTGCCTACGAGCAGTACTTC
CASSPRLIAYEQYF
>14|TRBJ1-1|NA|TRBV5-4|NA
TGTGCCAGCAGCAAAAGTAGTGTACTCACTGAAGCTTTCTTT
CASSKSSVLTEAFF
>11|TRBJ2-5|once|TRBV5-4|NA
TGTGCCAGCAGCCAGCAAGAGACCCAGTACTTC
CASSQQETQYF
>15|TRBJ2-1|NA|TRBV6-5|NA
TGTGCCAGCAGTTACTCGTTTCTCCGGGGGAATGAGCAGTTCTTC
CASSYSFLRGNEQFF
>10|TRBJ1-3|NA|TRBV6-1|NA
TGTGCCAGCAGTGAGGCCACCATATATTTT
CASSEATIYF
>17|TRBJ2-2|NA|TRBV6-4|TRBD2
TGTGCCAGCAACGGGACTAGCGGGAGGGCCTCTTTTGGGGAGCTGTTTTTT
CASNGTSGRASFGELFF
>15|TRBJ2-3|NA|TRBV11-2|NA
TGTGCCAGCAGCTTAGAGCACAGTTACACAGATACGCAGTATTTT
CASSLEHSYTDTQYF
>15|TRBJ1-1|NA|TRBV6-4|TRBD1
TGTGCCAGCAAGCCGGACAGGAGCCTAAACACTGAAGCTTTCTTT
CASKPDRSLNTEAFF
>15|TRBJ2-1|once|TRBV15|NA
TGTGCCACCAGCAGAGATGCGGCTTCCTACAATGAGCAGTTCTTC
CATSRDAASYNEQFF
>16|TRBJ2-3|few|TRBV5-1|NA
TGCGCCAGCAGCTTGGTCTCAGGGGCGGACACAGATACGCAGTATTTT
CASSLVSGADTDTQYF
>16|TRBJ2-5|once|TRBV11-3|NA
TGTGCCAGCAGCTTAGGGACACAAGGCCTTCAAGAGACCCAGTACTTC
CASSLGTQGLQETQYF
>16|TRBJ2-1|NA|TRBV5-1|TRBD2
TGCGCCAGCAGCTTGGCCACTAGCGCCTCCTACAATGAGCAGTTCTTC
CASSLATSASYNEQFF
>13|TRBJ2-1|NA|TRBV2|NA
TGTGCCAGCAGAGACGGCGGCTACAATGAGCAGTTCTTC
CASRDGGYNEQFF
>14|TRBJ1-5|NA|TRBV4-1|NA
TGCGCCAGCAGCCAAGGGGCAGACAATCAGCCCCAGCATTTT
CASSQGADNQPQHF
>13|TRBJ2-5|NA|TRBV11-3|TRBD1
TGTGCCAGCAGCCCTGGACAGGGGGAGACCCAGTACTTC
CASSPGQGETQYF
>15|TRBJ2-7|NA|TRBV4-3|TRBD1
TGCGCCAGCAGCCTGTCCGGGACAGGCCCCTACGAGCAGTACTTC
CASSLSGTGPYEQYF
>17|TRBJ2-6|NA|TRBV15|NA
TGTGCCACCAGCAGGGGAATGGGGCCCTCTGGGGCCAACGTCCTGACTTTC
CATSRGMGPSGANVLTF
>15|TRBJ2-1|NA|TRBV7-2|TRBD2
TGTGCCAGCAGCACCGGGACTACCTCCTACAATGAGCAGTTCTTC
CASSTGTTSYNEQFF
>13|TRBJ1-1|NA|TRBV2|NA
TGTGCCAGCAGCCCGGAGTATGGTACTGAAGCTTTCTTT
CASSPEYGTEAFF
>13|TRBJ2-7|few|TRBV6-1|NA
TGTGCCAGCAGTGCTCAGGGGACCTACGAGCAGTACTTC
CASSAQGTYEQYF
>15|TRBJ1-1|few|TRBV10-3|TRBD1
TGTGCCATCCGAAGACAGGGGTTTTTGAACACTGAAGCTTTCTTT
CAIRRQGFLNTEAFF
>14|TRBJ1-4|NA|TRBV5-6|NA
TGTGCCAGCAGCTTGGGGTTAGCTAATGAAAAACTGTTTTTT
CASSLGLANEKLFF
>15|TRBJ2-3|NA|TRBV10-2|TRBD2
TGCGCCAGCAGTGAGCCGGGACTAGTTGTGGATACGCAGTATTTT
CASSEPGLVVDTQYF
>16|TRBJ2-3|NA|TRBV7-8|NA
TGTGCCAGCAGTCTATATTATAGGGCTAGCGTAGATACGCAGTATTTT
CASSLYYRASVDTQYF
>16|TRBJ1-6|NA|TRBV6-6|NA
TGTGCCAGCAGCCGCGCCGGAGCCTCCTATAATTCACCCCTCCACTTT
CASSRAGASYNSPLHF